This section outlines one TCR beta chain sequence together with its context. Its antigen is still unknown. The germline V and J ends were trimmed by 4 bases and 1 base, with 11 bases remaining between them. From germline, CDR1 is LNHDA and CDR2 SQIVND (reference sequence). CDR3 length equals 15 residues. Some clones are missing from TCRdb's copy, which holds only in-frame ones; the method was immunoSEQ multiplex PCR. The sample comprises about 150,000 clones, over 80% of which are singletons, and about 9% rests with the top ten. The entry originates in a study of T cell responses to AZD1222 COVID-19 vaccine. Study-level results: White British people made up most donors, females outnumbered males, and clonal diversity was possibly underestimated.

The starting material was peripheral blood, obtained 28 days after the second AZD1222 dose. The V call is TRBV19, the J call TRBJ2-1; maybe TRBD1 (6 bases). The TCR sequence derives from an adult who received the AZD1222 COVID-19 vaccine. This CDR3 reads CASSTTGPSYNEQFF. DNA of the CDR3: TGTGCCAGTAGTACAACAGGGCCATCCTACAATGAGCAGTTCTTC.